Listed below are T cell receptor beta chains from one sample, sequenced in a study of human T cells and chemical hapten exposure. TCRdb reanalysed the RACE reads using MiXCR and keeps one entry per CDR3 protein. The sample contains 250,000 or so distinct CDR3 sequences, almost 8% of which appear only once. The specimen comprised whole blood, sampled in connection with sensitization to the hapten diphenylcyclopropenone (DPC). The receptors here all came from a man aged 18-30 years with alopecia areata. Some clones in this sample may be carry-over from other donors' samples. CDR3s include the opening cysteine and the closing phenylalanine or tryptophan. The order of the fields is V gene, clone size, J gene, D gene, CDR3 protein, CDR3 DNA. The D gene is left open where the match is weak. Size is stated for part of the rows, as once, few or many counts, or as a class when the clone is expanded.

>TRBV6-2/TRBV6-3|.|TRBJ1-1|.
CASRVGRSNTEAFF
TGTGCCAGCAGGGTGGGACGATCGAACACTGAAGCTTTCTTT
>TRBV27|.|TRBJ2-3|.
CASSWVASTDTQYF
TGTGCCAGCAGTTGGGTGGCTAGCACAGATACGCAGTATTTT
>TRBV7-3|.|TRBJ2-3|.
CASSLRSGGTDTQYF
TGTGCCAGCAGCTTAAGGTCAGGGGGCACAGATACGCAGTATTTT
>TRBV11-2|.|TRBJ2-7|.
CASSSDEIEQYF
TGTGCCAGCTCGTCGGACGAGATTGAGCAGTACTTC
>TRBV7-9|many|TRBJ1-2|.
CASTGGRTNYGYTF
TGTGCCAGCACCGGGGGACGGACTAACTATGGCTACACCTTC
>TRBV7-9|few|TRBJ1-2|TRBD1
CASSFDRDGYTF
TGTGCCAGCAGCTTCGACAGGGATGGCTACACCTTC
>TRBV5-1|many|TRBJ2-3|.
CASSFAGELTDTQYF
TGCGCCAGCAGCTTCGCCGGGGAACTCACAGATACGCAGTATTTT
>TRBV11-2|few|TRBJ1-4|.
CASSTGEGTRKLFF
TGTGCCAGCTCCACCGGGGAAGGGACCCGAAAACTGTTTTTT
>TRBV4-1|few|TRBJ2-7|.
CASSQGAGGTYEQYF
TGCGCCAGCAGCCAAGGAGCCGGCGGTACCTACGAGCAGTACTTC
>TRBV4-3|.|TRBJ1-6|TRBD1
CASSRDRGVGPLHF
TGCGCCAGCAGCCGGGACAGGGGAGTAGGACCCCTCCACTTT
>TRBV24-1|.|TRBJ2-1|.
CATSDPYNGEQFF
TGTGCCACCAGTGATCCATATAACGGTGAGCAGTTCTTC
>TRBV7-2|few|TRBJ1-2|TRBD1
CASSFSFLGDSYGYTF
TGTGCCAGCAGCTTTAGTTTTTTGGGGGACAGCTATGGCTACACCTTC
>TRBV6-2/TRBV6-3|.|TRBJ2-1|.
CASSYLPDSPEQFF
TGTGCCAGCAGTTATTTACCAGACAGCCCTGAGCAGTTCTTC
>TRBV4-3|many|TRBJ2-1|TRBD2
CASSPQEGLAGGRGNEQFF
TGCGCCAGCAGCCCCCAGGAAGGACTAGCGGGGGGGAGGGGCAATGAGCAGTTCTTC
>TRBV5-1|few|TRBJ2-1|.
CASSLARGGEQFF
TGCGCCAGCAGCTTGGCTAGAGGTGGTGAGCAGTTCTTC
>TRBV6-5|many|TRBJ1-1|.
CASSYTFGATGKAFF
TGTGCCAGCAGTTACACCTTCGGGGCTACAGGGAAAGCTTTCTTT
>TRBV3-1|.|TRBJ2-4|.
CASSHGVYAKNIQYF
TGTGCCAGCAGCCACGGGGTGTACGCCAAAAACATTCAGTACTTC
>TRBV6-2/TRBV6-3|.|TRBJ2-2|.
CAALEGRLGGFANTGELFF
TGTGCCGCCTTGGAGGGACGACTAGGGGGATTCGCGAACACCGGGGAGCTGTTTTTT
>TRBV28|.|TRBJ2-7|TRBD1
CASSLRDRFYEQYF
TGTGCCAGCAGTTTAAGGGACAGGTTCTACGAGCAGTACTTC
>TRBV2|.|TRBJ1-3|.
CASSEVGSSGNTIYF
TGTGCCAGCAGTGAAGTCGGATCCTCTGGAAACACCATATATTTT
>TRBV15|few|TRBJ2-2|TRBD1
CATSLRQGKSGELFF
TGTGCCACCAGCTTGCGACAGGGGAAAAGCGGGGAGCTGTTTTTT
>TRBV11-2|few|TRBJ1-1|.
CASSFLGSFEAFF
TGTGCCAGCAGTTTCCTTGGCAGTTTTGAAGCTTTCTTT
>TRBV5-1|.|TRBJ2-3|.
CASSTTTGPDTQYF
TGCGCCAGCAGCACAACAACAGGGCCAGATACGCAGTATTTT
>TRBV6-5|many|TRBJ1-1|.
CATFESGSGNTEAFF
TGTGCCACCTTTGAGTCCGGGTCAGGGAACACTGAAGCTTTCTTT
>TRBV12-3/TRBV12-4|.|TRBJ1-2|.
CASSLGGGANYGYTF
TGTGCCAGCAGTTTGGGAGGGGGAGCTAACTATGGCTACACCTTC
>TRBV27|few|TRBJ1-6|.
CASSLSRGEYNSPLHF
TGTGCCAGCAGTTTATCACGGGGCGAGTATAATTCACCCCTCCACTTT
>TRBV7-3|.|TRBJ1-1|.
CASSSSATNTEAFF
TGTGCCAGCAGCTCCTCTGCCACGAACACTGAAGCTTTCTTT
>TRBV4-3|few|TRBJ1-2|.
CASSPSDSSPHFYGYTF
TGCGCCAGCAGCCCCTCCGACAGCTCGCCACACTTCTATGGCTACACCTTC
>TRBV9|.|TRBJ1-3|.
CASSVGPEPGNTIYF
TGTGCCAGCAGCGTAGGGCCAGAGCCTGGAAACACCATATATTTT
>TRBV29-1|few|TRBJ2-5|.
CSVETGSVDQETQYF
TGCAGCGTTGAAACGGGATCTGTAGACCAAGAGACCCAGTACTTC
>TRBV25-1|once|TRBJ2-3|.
CASSDPEDTTDTQYF
TGTGCCAGCAGTGACCCTGAGGACACCACAGATACGCAGTATTTT
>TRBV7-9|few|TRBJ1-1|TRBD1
CASSSTHGQGGAFF
TGTGCCAGCAGCTCCACGCACGGACAGGGAGGAGCTTTCTTT
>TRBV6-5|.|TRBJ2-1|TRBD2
CASSYYRRGDRSPNEQFF
TGTGCCAGCAGTTACTATCGGCGGGGGGACCGAAGCCCAAATGAGCAGTTCTTC
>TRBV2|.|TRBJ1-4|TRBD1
CASHAGTGGEKLFF
TGTGCCAGCCACGCCGGGACAGGAGGCGAAAAACTGTTTTTT
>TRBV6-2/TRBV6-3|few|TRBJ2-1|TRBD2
CASSYPPSGGDNEQFF
TGTGCCAGCAGTTACCCTCCTAGCGGGGGAGACAATGAGCAGTTCTTC
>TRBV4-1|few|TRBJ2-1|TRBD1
CASSQRDRGPYNEQFF
TGCGCCAGCAGCCAGAGGGACAGGGGCCCCTACAATGAGCAGTTCTTC
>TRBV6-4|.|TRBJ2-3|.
CASSDSEGPDTQYF
TGTGCCAGCAGTGACTCAGAGGGGCCTGATACGCAGTATTTT
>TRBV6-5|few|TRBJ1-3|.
CASRIQGTGNTIYF
TGTGCCAGCAGGATACAGGGAACTGGAAACACCATATATTTT
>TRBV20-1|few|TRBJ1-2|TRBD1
CSATRTGWNYGYTF
TGCAGTGCTACCCGGACAGGGTGGAACTATGGCTACACCTTC
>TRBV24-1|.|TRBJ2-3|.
CATSAGITPPDTQYF
TGTGCCACCAGTGCGGGTATCACGCCCCCAGATACGCAGTATTTT
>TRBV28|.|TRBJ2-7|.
CASTIGQVSYEQYF
TGTGCCAGCACTATTGGGCAGGTATCCTACGAGCAGTACTTC
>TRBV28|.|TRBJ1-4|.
CASSPNVREKLFF
TGTGCCAGCAGTCCAAACGTGAGGGAGAAACTGTTTTTT
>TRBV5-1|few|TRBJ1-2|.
CRQPLRANYGYTF
TGTAGGCAGCCCCTACGAGCTAACTATGGCTACACCTTC